The 13 T cell receptor beta chains below come from one sample, sequenced in a study of T-cell reconstitution after alpha-beta-depleted transplantation in children (dated by TCRdb to 2016 to 2018). Libraries were constructed by PCR. Sequencer: Illumina HiSeq 2500. TCR libraries were prepared with molecular barcoding, using unique molecular identifiers to normalize TCRbeta repertoire quantification. TCRdb ran its own pipeline on the public reads, namely fastp trimming at Q25 and MiXCR clone calling, and kept in-frame beta chains. A single entry per CDR3 protein holds the most common genes and DNA from its merged rows. The table for this sample lists hundreds of thousands of distinct CDR3 sequences; over 10% of them were counted only once. The leading ten clones occupy approximately 2% of the sample. The treatment or condition label on this specimen signifies: allogeneic hematopoietic cell transplantation with graft depleted of TCRalphabeta T cells and CD19 B cells.

The sample in question was PBMCs, mostly from graft donor cells, obtained 360 days after TCRalphabeta/CD19-depleted stem cell transplant. The receptors originated from a male patient aged 5 to 17 who had a stem cell transplant for acute myeloid leukemia, so the T cells may come from the graft donor.

This clonotype came up once. The chain carries TRBV7-6 and TRBJ2-7; 11 bases are shared with TRBD2. This CDR3 is built from 15 residues. The V gene end was trimmed by 1 base and the J gene end by 9 bases; junction bases not matched to a gene: 8. CDR1 SGHVS and CDR2 FNYEAQ come from the germline V gene. In DNA form, the CDR3 reads TGTGCCAGCAGCTTAGATATAGCGGGAGGGTCCGTGCAGTACTTC. This gives the protein CASSLDIAGGSVQYF.

This clonotype was recorded a few times. V is TRBV7-3 and J is TRBJ2-1; 14 nucleotides agree with TRBD2. The V and J ends lost 2 bases and 8 bases, in that order; junction bases with no gene match: 5. Germline lookup yields CDR1 SGHTA and CDR2 FQGTGA. The CDR3 length is 16 residues. CDR3 in amino acids: CASSLPGTSGSDEQFF. For the CDR3, the DNA is TGTGCCAGCAGCTTACCCGGGACTAGCGGGAGCGATGAGCAGTTCTTC.

The chain links TRBV15 to TRBJ2-3; 12 bases align to TRBD2. The CDR3 has 18 amino acids. The trim removed 0 bases at V and 4 bases at J, leaving 8 bases unmatched. In germline, CDR1 is LNHNV, CDR2 YYDKDF (reference sequence). In DNA form, the CDR3 reads TGTGCCACCAGCAGAGATAGGGCTAGCGGGAGGGCCCCAGATACGCAGTATTTT. It is translated as CATSRDRASGRAPDTQYF. The full variable domain, in which reference TRBV15 and TRBJ2-3 provide the parts outside the CDR3, is DAMVIQNPRYQVTQFGKPVTLSCSQTLNHNVMYWYQQKSSQAPKLLFHYYDKDFNNEADTPDNFQSRRPNTSFCFLDIRSPGLGDTAMYLCATSRDRASGRAPDTQYFGPGTRLTVL.

Only a few counts were recorded for this clonotype. CDR3 loop: CASSQDLLGSNSPLHF. CDR3 sequence (DNA): TGTGCCAGCAGCCAAGATCTTCTGGGGAGTAATTCACCCCTCCACTTT. J is TRBJ1-6 and V is TRBV14; D is uncertain. Germline V lookup: CDR1 SGHDN, CDR2 FVKESK. The CDR3 is 16 amino acids. V lost 0 bases to trimming and J lost 6 bases, with 12 bases between them.

This clonotype was detected only a few times. The rearrangement joins TRBV12-3 or TRBV12-4 to TRBJ2-1; 8 positions match TRBD2. This CDR3 comprises 14 residues. The trim removed 9 bases at V and 8 bases at J, leaving 12 bases unmatched. CDR3 DNA: TGTGCCAGTAGTCCAGGACTAGCCCTTTATGAGCAGTTCTTC. Protein product: CASSPGLALYEQFF.

This chain's CDR3 is CASSLKSSGYGTGYNEQFF. CDR3 DNA sequence: TGTGCCAGCAGCTTAAAAAGTAGCGGCTATGGCACTGGGTACAATGAGCAGTTCTTC. The chain uses TRBV11-3 and TRBJ2-1, with D perhaps TRBD2 (6 bases). This CDR3 contains 19 residues. Trimming took 2 bases from V and 4 from J, leaving 24 bases between them. From germline, CDR1 is SGHNT and CDR2 YENEEA.

On this clonotype itself: A read error may explain this, as a much larger clone is one base away. The CDR3 sequence: CASSLVYEAQYF. Here the CDR3 DNA reads TGTGCCAGCAGCTTAGTGTACGAGGCCCAGTACTTC. This chain connects TRBV7-2 to TRBJ2-5; D ambiguous. Germline V gene data show CDR1 as SGHTA and CDR2 as FQGNSA. The CDR3 contains 12 residues. V was shortened by 1 base and J by 9 bases, with 9 bases between the two germline ends.

V is TRBV7-2 and J is TRBJ2-3; maybe TRBD2 (6 bases). CDR1 and CDR2 (germline): SGHTA, FQGNSA. Trimming took off 5 bases at V and 2 bases at J, with 14 bases between the two ends. CDR3 size: 15 residues. CDR3 amino acids: CASSPRTDYTDTQYF. DNA for the CDR3: TGTGCCAGCAGCCCCCGGACGGACTACACAGATACGCAGTATTTT. The variable domain in full, with the rest retrieved from reference TRBV7-2 and TRBJ2-3, is GAGVSQSPSNKVTEKGKDVELRCDPISGHTALYWYRQSLGQGLEFLIYFQGNSAPDKSGLPSDRFSAERTGGSVSTLTIQRTQQEDSAVYLCASSPRTDYTDTQYFGPGTRLTVL.

This clonotype was counted a few times. The chain couples TRBV15 to TRBJ2-7, with 8 bases matching TRBD1. The germline V gene encodes CDR1 LNHNV and CDR2 YYDKDF (reference sequence). Trimming took 4 bases from V and 2 from J; bases not matched to a gene: 4. The CDR3 has 14 amino acids. CDR3 DNA sequence: TGTGCCACCAGCAACGACAGGGGACCCTACGAGCAGTACTTC. Protein product: CATSNDRGPYEQYF.

This clonotype came up a few times. The V and J genes are TRBV6-2 or TRBV6-3 and TRBJ2-7; 14 bases fit TRBD2. The CDR3 totals 15 residues. Germline V gene lookup returns CDR1 MNHEY and CDR2 SVGEGT. The V and J ends lost 6 bases and 2 bases, in that order; junction bases with no gene match: 3. The CDR3 DNA reads TGTGCCAGCAGCACGGGACTAGCGGGAGCCTACGAGCAGTACTTC. Its protein is CASSTGLAGAYEQYF.

This clonotype was picked up many times. J is TRBJ2-1 and V is TRBV12-3 or TRBV12-4; either TRBD1 or TRBD2 may fit D (5 bases each). V gave up 3 bases and J gave up 10 bases, with 7 bases separating them. The CDR3 has 11 residues. The chain's CDR3 is CASSFWDEQFF. For the CDR3, the DNA is TGTGCCAGCAGTTTTTGGGACGAGCAGTTCTTC.

V gene TRBV4-3 combines with J gene TRBJ2-4; D is possibly TRBD1 or TRBD2 (5 bases each). The CDR3 length is 15 residues. The V gene lost 0 bases and the J gene lost 6 bases, with 12 bases spanning the gap. Germline V gene data show CDR1 as LGHNA and CDR2 as YSLEER. CDR3 protein: CASSQDGTYTNIQYF. The CDR3 bases are TGCGCCAGCAGCCAAGATGGGACCTATACAAACATTCAGTACTTC.

This clonotype came up many times. J is TRBJ2-5 and V is TRBV29-1; TRBD1 is a possible D gene (6 bases). Germline V gene sequence: CDR1 SQVTM, CDR2 ANQGSEA. Trimming pared 3 bases from V and 5 bases from J, leaving 16 bases between. This CDR3 has 14 amino acids. The CDR3 protein is CSVDSRQGSETQYF. Written as DNA, the CDR3 is TGCAGCGTTGACTCGCGGCAGGGGAGTGAGACCCAGTACTTC.